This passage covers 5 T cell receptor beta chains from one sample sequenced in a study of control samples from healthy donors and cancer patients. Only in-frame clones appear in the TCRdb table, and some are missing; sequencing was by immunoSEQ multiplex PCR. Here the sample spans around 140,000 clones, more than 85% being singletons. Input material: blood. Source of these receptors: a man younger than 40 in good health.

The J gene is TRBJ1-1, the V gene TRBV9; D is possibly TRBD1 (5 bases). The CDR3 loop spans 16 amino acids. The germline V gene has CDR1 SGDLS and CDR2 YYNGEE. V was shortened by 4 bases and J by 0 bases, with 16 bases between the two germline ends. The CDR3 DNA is TGTGCCAGCAGCACAGGCTCTAAGGAGATGAACACTGAAGCTTTCTTT. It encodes CASSTGSKEMNTEAFF.

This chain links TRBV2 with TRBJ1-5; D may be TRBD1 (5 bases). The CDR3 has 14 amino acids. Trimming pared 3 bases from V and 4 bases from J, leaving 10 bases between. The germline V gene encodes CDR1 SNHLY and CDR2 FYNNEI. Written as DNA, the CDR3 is TGTGCCAGCAGTGAGAGGGGTGGAAATCAGCCCCAGCATTTT. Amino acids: CASSERGGNQPQHF.

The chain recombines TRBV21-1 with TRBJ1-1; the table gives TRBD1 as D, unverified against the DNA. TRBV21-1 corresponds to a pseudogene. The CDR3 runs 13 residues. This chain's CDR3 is CASSRRGCTEAFF. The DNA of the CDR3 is TGTGCCAGCAGCCGAAGGGGTTGCACTGAAGCTTTCTTT.

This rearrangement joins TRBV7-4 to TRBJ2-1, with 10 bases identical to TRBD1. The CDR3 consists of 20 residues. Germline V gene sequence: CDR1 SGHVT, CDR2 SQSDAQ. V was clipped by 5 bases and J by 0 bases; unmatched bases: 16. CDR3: CASSPRRTGGYGRSYNEQFF. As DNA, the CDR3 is TGTGCCAGCAGCCCTAGGAGGACAGGGGGGTATGGCCGCTCCTACAATGAGCAGTTCTTC.

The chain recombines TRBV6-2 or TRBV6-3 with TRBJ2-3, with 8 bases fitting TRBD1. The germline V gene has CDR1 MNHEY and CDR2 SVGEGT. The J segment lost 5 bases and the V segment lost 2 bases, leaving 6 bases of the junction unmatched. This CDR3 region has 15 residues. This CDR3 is CASSYRWTGQDTQYF. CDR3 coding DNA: TGTGCCAGCAGTTACCGTTGGACAGGGCAAGATACGCAGTATTTT.